Listed here are 13 T cell receptor beta chains from one sample, sequenced in a study of blood T cell repertoires in COVID-19. Libraries were prepared by immunoSEQ multiplex PCR; TCRdb keeps only in-frame clonotypes and omits some of them. Of approximately 280,000 clones in the sample, roughly 83% are singletons; the top ten hold almost 1.5%. Sample: peripheral blood. The origin of the receptors is a human donor with COVID-19, enrolled during active disease. The donor label of this sample is uncertain.

This clone has a single count. The chain joins TRBV10-3 to TRBJ2-7, with no clear D. Germline V gene data show CDR1 as ENHRY and CDR2 as SYGVKD. V lost 5 bases, J lost 4 bases, and 9 bases lay in between. The length of the CDR3 is 12 residues. The CDR3 DNA sequence: TGTGCCATCAGTATTGCCGGGTACGAGCAGTACTTC. Protein: CAISIAGYEQYF.

To note about this clone: A much larger clone differs by one base, so this may be a read error. V and J are TRBV7-9 and TRBJ2-2; maybe TRBD1 (5 bases). V lost 2 bases and J 5 bases, leaving 12 bases between the germline ends. Germline V gene sequence: CDR1 SEHNR, CDR2 FQNEAQ (reference sequence). This CDR3 is 15 amino acids long. In DNA, the CDR3 is TGTGCCAGCAGCTTAAGGGGCAGGGTTACCGGGGAGCTGTTTTTT. Its protein is CASSLRGRVTGELFF.

V gene TRBV28 combines with J gene TRBJ2-1, with TRBD1 matching 9 bases. CDR3 size: 18 residues. The junction had 10 bases not matched to a gene; V was cut back by 4 bases and J by 0 bases. Germline CDR1 MDHEN, CDR2 SYDVKM. The CDR3 bases are TGTGCCAGCAGTTCACCGGGACAGGGAAGGTACTCCTACAATGAGCAGTTCTTC. Its protein product is CASSSPGQGRYSYNEQFF.

This clone was counted between two and nine times. V and J are TRBV11-2 and TRBJ2-3, with 12 bases matching TRBD2. CDR1 is SGHAT, CDR2 FQNNGV, per germline. Trimming at V came to 5 bases and at J to 5 bases, leaving 8 bases not matched to a gene. The CDR3 length is 16 residues. In DNA, the CDR3 is TGTGCCAGCAGCCGCCGACTAGCGGGAGAACGAGATACGCAGTATTTT. This translates into CASSRRLAGERDTQYF.

V gene TRBV24-1 combines with J gene TRBJ2-3; D possibly corresponds to TRBD2 (6 bases). The CDR3 consists of 13 residues. The germline CDR1 and CDR2 sequences are KGHDR and SFDVKD. V lost 0 bases, J lost 8 bases, and 8 bases lay in between. CDR3 sequence (DNA): TGTGCCACCAGTGATTTGTACGGGGGTACGCAGTATTTT. Translating gives CATSDLYGGTQYF.

The sample holds one count of this clone. V usage is TRBV2 and J usage is TRBJ2-7, with 7 bases matching TRBD2. Germline CDR1 and CDR2: SNHLY and FYNNEI. Trimming took 8 bases from V and 5 from J; bases not matched to a gene: 12. This CDR3 contains 14 residues. For the CDR3, the DNA is TGTGCCAGCGGACTAGACACTTCAGGGAACGAGCAGTACTTC. This gives the protein CASGLDTSGNEQYF.

This chain connects TRBV18 to TRBJ2-7; 7 nucleotides agree with TRBD1. CDR1 KGHSH and CDR2 LQKENI come from the germline V gene. The CDR3 consists of 14 residues. The V segment lost 6 bases and the J segment 2 bases; nucleotides outside the gene matches: 7. DNA for the CDR3: TGTGCCAGCTCGTCGGACAGGCGACCCTACGAGCAGTACTTC. Translating it yields CASSSDRRPYEQYF.

V is TRBV19 and J is TRBJ1-2, with D possibly TRBD1 on 6 matching bases. CDR3 length equals 14 residues. Germline values: CDR1 LNHDA, CDR2 SQIVND (reference sequence). V was trimmed by 4 bases and J by 4 bases, leaving 13 bases between them. CDR3 bases: TGTGCCAGTAGTACCACAGGGCCGGTCTATGGCTACACCTTC. It yields the protein CASSTTGPVYGYTF.

This chain links TRBV7-2 with TRBJ2-7; 8 bases map to TRBD1. The CDR3 contains 15 residues. CDR1 is SGHTA, CDR2 FQGNSA, per germline. Germline trimming cut 5 bases from V and 4 bases from J; bases unmatched to any gene: 10. CDR3 amino acids: CASSARDRLAYEQYF. CDR3 nucleotide sequence: TGTGCCAGCAGCGCCAGGGACAGGTTGGCTTACGAGCAGTACTTC.

The chain has TRBV30 and TRBJ2-7; 7 positions match TRBD1. The CDR3 spans 15 residues. J gave up 7 bases and V 2 bases, and 14 bases lay outside the gene matches. In germline, CDR1 is GTSNPN, CDR2 SVGIG (reference sequence). The CDR3 is CAWSQLVGGPWEQYF. The CDR3 nucleotides read TGTGCCTGGAGTCAATTGGTAGGGGGCCCCTGGGAGCAGTACTTC.

The V call is TRBV5-6, the J call TRBJ1-1; TRBD1 matches at 8 bases. The J segment lost 0 bases and the V segment lost 4 bases, leaving 11 bases of the junction unmatched. The CDR3 runs to 17 residues. Per the germline V gene, CDR1 is SGHDT and CDR2 is YYEEEE. CDR3 protein: CASSMDRADPMNTEAFF. Here the CDR3 DNA reads TGTGCCAGCAGCATGGACAGGGCGGACCCGATGAACACTGAAGCTTTCTTT. Full variable domain (remainder filled in from reference TRBV5-6 and TRBJ1-1): DAGVTQSPTHLIKTRGQQVTLRCSPKSGHDTVSWYQQALGQGPQFIFQYYEEEERQRGNFPDRFSGHQFPNYSSELNVNALLLGDSALYLCASSMDRADPMNTEAFFGQGTRLTVV.

V is TRBV5-6 and J is TRBJ2-3; 8 bases match TRBD2. Germline V lookup: CDR1 SGHDT, CDR2 YYEEEE. This CDR3 is built from 16 residues. V shed 0 bases and J 2 bases; nucleotides not matched to a gene: 5. The CDR3: CASSLETSANTDTQYF. Here the CDR3 DNA reads TGTGCCAGCAGCTTGGAGACTAGCGCGAACACAGATACGCAGTATTTT.

The chain employs TRBV6-5 and TRBJ2-3; no definite D call. The ends were cut back, 7 bases at V and 4 bases at J, with 12 bases in the middle. The CDR3 runs 13 residues. CDR1 MNHEY and CDR2 SVGAGI come from the germline V gene. The CDR3 sequence: CASTPPAADTQYF. Written as DNA, the CDR3 is TGTGCCAGCACCCCCCCTGCGGCAGATACGCAGTATTTT.